This T cell receptor beta chain is drawn from a study of cytomegalovirus exposure and HLA in healthy donors. Study overall: Membership in the Caucasian-associated ancestry cluster was found for around four fifths of roughly 360 genotyped donors.

As regards this clone: The target antigen is unknown.

Findings and limits, study-wide: The study labeled approximately 150 TCR beta chains cytomegalovirus-associated.

V shed 3 bases, J shed 2 bases, and the junction held 13 bases outside the gene matches. Germline CDR1 and CDR2: MNHEY and SMNVEV (reference sequence). This CDR3 region has 19 residues. 60 Vbeta and 13 Jbeta primers were used in PCR. Clones were read by immunoSEQ multiplex PCR, and TCRdb kept only the in-frame ones, dropping some. This sample has over 120,000 clones, with about 76% found just once. Material: PBMCs. The chain couples TRBV27 to TRBJ2-7, with 13 nucleotides matching TRBD2. This receptor was taken from a male donor in good health and CMV-seronegative. This CDR3 reads CASSFLSQGTSGTAYEQYF. The CDR3 DNA reads as TGTGCCAGCAGTTTCTTATCCCAGGGGACTAGCGGGACCGCCTACGAGCAGTACTTC.